The 6 T cell receptor beta chains reported below all come from one sample, sequenced in a study of blood T cell repertoires in COVID-19. Data came from immunoSEQ multiplex PCR; TCRdb stores just in-frame clones and leaves some out. The sample has 250,000 to 350,000 clones, approximately 84% seen once. The sequenced sample consisted of peripheral blood. The origin of the receptors is a human donor with COVID-19, enrolled during active disease. The donor label of this sample is uncertain.

The chain carries TRBV11-3 and TRBJ1-5; 7 bases match TRBD1. Germline values: CDR1 SGHNT, CDR2 YENEEA. V gave up 5 bases and J gave up 2 bases; unmatched junction bases: 12. This CDR3 spans 17 amino acids. DNA for the CDR3: TGTGCCAGCAGCCGAAGGACAGGCAACACAGGCAATCAGCCCCAGCATTTT. Protein product: CASSRRTGNTGNQPQHF.

About this clone: Different DNA sequences within this sample yield the same CDR3. The CDR3, as DNA: TGTGCCAGCAGCGTAGGTGGGAGGGCCTACGAGCAGTACTTC. Protein: CASSVGGRAYEQYF. J is TRBJ2-7 and V is TRBV9; 7 bases match TRBD2. CDR1 is SGDLS, CDR2 YYNGEE, per germline. With 0 bases clipped from V and 2 bases from J, the junction kept 2 bases outside the gene matches. The CDR3 spans 14 residues. Filled out from reference TRBV9 and TRBJ2-7, the complete variable domain reads DSGVTQTPKHLITATGQRVTLRCSPRSGDLSVYWYQQSLDQGLQFLIQYYNGEERAKGNILERFSAQQFPDLHSELNLSSLELGDSALYFCASSVGGRAYEQYFGPGTRLTVT.

The genes are TRBV2 and TRBJ2-2, with 7 bases lining up with TRBD2. Germline V gives CDR1 SNHLY, CDR2 FYNNEI. The CDR3 consists of 15 residues. J was trimmed by 5 bases and V by 7 bases; bases with no gene match: 10. CDR3 sequence: CASKRGRAETGELFF. The CDR3 region has the DNA TGTGCCAGCAAACGGGGGAGGGCCGAGACCGGGGAGCTGTTTTTT.

The chain joins TRBV5-1 to TRBJ1-4, with D unclear. The germline V and J ends were trimmed by 7 bases and 5 bases, with 15 bases remaining between them. CDR1 is SGHRS, CDR2 YFSETQ, per germline. The CDR3 length is 14 residues. CDR3 region: CASHTSGLNEKLFF. The DNA of the CDR3 is TGCGCCAGCCATACGAGCGGGCTAAATGAAAAACTGTTTTTT. Full variable domain (rest looked up from reference TRBV5-1 and TRBJ1-4): KAGVTQTPRYLIKTRGQQVTLSCSPISGHRSVSWYQQTPGQGLQFLFEYFSETQRNKGNFPGRFSGRQFSNSRSEMNVSTLELGDSALYLCASHTSGLNEKLFFGSGTQLSVL.

The V and J genes are TRBV9 and TRBJ1-2; D is perhaps TRBD1 (6 bases). This CDR3 contains 14 residues. Trimming shortened V by 0 bases and J by 2 bases, and 8 bases separated the two germline ends. The germline CDR1 and CDR2 sequences are SGDLS and YYNGEE. CDR3: CASSVEGENYGYTF. CDR3 bases: TGTGCCAGCAGCGTAGAGGGGGAAAACTATGGCTACACCTTC.

The V gene is TRBV9, the J gene TRBJ2-5; the match to TRBD2 covers 9 bases. Germline V lookup: CDR1 SGDLS, CDR2 YYNGEE. The CDR3 length is 14 residues. Trimming at V came to 1 base and at J to 5 bases, leaving 3 bases not matched to a gene. The CDR3, as DNA: TGTGCCAGCAGCGTACGGACTAGCGAGGAGACCCAGTACTTC. It yields the protein CASSVRTSEETQYF.